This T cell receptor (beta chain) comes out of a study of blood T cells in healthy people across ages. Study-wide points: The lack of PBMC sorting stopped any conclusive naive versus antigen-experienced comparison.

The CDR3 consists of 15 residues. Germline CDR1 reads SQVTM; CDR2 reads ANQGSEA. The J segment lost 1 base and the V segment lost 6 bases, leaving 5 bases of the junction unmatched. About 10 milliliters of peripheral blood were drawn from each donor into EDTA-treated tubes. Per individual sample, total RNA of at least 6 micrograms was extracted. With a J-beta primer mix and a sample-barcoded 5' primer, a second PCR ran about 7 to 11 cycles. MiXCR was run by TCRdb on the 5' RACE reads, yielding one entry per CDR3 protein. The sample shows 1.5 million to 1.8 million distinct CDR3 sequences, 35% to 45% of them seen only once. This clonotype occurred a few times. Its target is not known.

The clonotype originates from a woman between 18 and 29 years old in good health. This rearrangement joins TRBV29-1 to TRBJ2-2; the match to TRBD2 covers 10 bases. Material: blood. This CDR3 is CSVPGLAENTGELFF. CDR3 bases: TGCAGCGTGCCTGGACTAGCGGAGAACACCGGGGAGCTGTTTTTT.